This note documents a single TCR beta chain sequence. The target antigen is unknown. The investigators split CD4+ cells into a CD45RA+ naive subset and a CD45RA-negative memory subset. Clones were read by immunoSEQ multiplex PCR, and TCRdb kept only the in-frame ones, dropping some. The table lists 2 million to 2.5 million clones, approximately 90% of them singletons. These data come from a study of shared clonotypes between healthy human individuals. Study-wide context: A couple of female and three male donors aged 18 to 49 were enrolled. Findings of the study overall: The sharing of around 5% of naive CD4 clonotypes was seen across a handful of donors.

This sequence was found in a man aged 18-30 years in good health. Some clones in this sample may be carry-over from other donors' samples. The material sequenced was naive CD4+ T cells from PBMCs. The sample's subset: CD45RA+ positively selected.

The CDR3 bases are TGTGCCTGGAGTACCCAGGACAGGGGTAGCAATCAGCCCCAGCATTTT. Translated: CAWSTQDRGSNQPQHF. This chain connects TRBV30 to TRBJ1-5; 9 nucleotides align to TRBD1. This CDR3 spans 16 amino acids. The junction had 5 bases not matched to a gene; V was cut back by 2 bases and J by 0 bases. Germline V CDR1 and CDR2: GTSNPN, SVGIG (reference sequence).